Listed here are 30 T cell receptor beta chains from one sample, sequenced in a study of T cells in Graves' hyperthyroidism and ophthalmopathy. Amplified TCR beta CDR3 regions derived from RNA transcripts. The HTBI set primed first-round TCR CDR3 RT-PCR. TCRdb itself ran the multiplex PCR reads through MiXCR, one entry per CDR3 protein. The table has under 450,000 distinct CDR3 sequences, roughly 14% seen once; the top ten hold around 7.7%. The sequencing input was blood. Receptor source: a woman aged 18-29 years with Graves' hyperthyroidism.

This clonotype was recorded many times. CDR3 loop: CSARGTGGGPIEAFF. As DNA, the CDR3 is TGCAGTGCTAGGGGGACAGGGGGCGGCCCAATTGAAGCTTTCTTT. The gene calls are TRBV20-1 and TRBJ1-1; 12 bases align to TRBD1. This CDR3 spans 15 amino acids. V shed 3 bases and J 7 bases; nucleotides not matched to a gene: 9. Germline V gene sequence: CDR1 DFQATT, CDR2 SNEGSKA (reference sequence).

This clonotype has just a few counts. The rearrangement joins TRBV30 to TRBJ2-7, with 8 bases aligning to TRBD1. From germline, CDR1 is GTSNPN and CDR2 SVGIG (reference sequence). The CDR3 spans 15 residues. J lost 4 bases, V lost 7 bases, and 15 bases had no gene match. CDR3 coding DNA: TGTGCCTTCATCCCTGCAGGGGGCGTTTTTTACGAGCAGTACTTC. Translation gives CAFIPAGGVFYEQYF.

This clonotype turned up a few times. Possible read error: a much larger clone is one base away. The V gene is TRBV7-9, the J gene TRBJ2-1; 8 bases are a match to TRBD2. Germline values: CDR1 SEHNR, CDR2 FQNEAQ (reference sequence). This CDR3 has 15 amino acids. CDR3 DNA: TGTGCCAACAGCTTAAAACTAGCGGTATACAATGAGCAGTTCTTC. Translated: CANSLKLAVYNEQFF.

The genes are TRBV6-2 or TRBV6-3 and TRBJ2-3, with D possibly being TRBD2 (7 bases). The CDR3 runs 15 residues. V was shortened by 6 bases and J by 6 bases, with 19 bases between the two germline ends. Germline CDR1 and CDR2: MNHEY and SVGEGT. CDR3 loop: CASSSRGGATDTQYF. The CDR3 nucleotides are TGTGCCAGCAGCTCCAGGGGAGGGGCGACGGATACGCAGTATTTT.

A remark on this clonotype: Germline and junction disagree at one end, which may indicate a read error. V is TRBV7-2 and J is TRBJ2-1, with D unclear. Germline values: CDR1 SGHTA, CDR2 FQGNSA. CDR3 length equals 16 residues. The CDR3 DNA reads as TGTGCCTGCAGCTTAGTATTTGGGTTGGCGGACAATGAGCAGTTCTTC. Its translation is CACSLVFGLADNEQFF.

This rearrangement joins TRBV11-2 to TRBJ2-7, with 9 bases fitting TRBD1. After removal of 5 bases from V and 2 bases from J, the junction contained 7 bases not matched to a gene. CDR1 is SGHAT, CDR2 FQNNGV, per germline. This CDR3 has 15 residues. The chain's CDR3 is CASSPRDRVTYEQYF. In nucleotides, the CDR3 is TGTGCCAGCAGCCCCCGGGACAGGGTCACCTACGAGCAGTACTTC.

The chain couples TRBV7-2 to TRBJ2-7; D is perhaps TRBD1 (6 bases). Trimming removed 7 bases from V and 0 bases from J, with 13 bases in between. Germline-derived CDR1 and CDR2 are SGHTA and FQGNSA. The CDR3 extends over 14 amino acids. CDR3 sequence: CASKTGIFSYEQYF. The CDR3 DNA is TGTGCCAGCAAAACAGGGATCTTCTCCTACGAGCAGTACTTC. Complete variable domain (other parts from reference TRBV7-2 and TRBJ2-7): GAGVSQSPSNKVTEKGKDVELRCDPISGHTALYWYRQSLGQGLEFLIYFQGNSAPDKSGLPSDRFSAERTGGSVSTLTIQRTQQEDSAVYLCASKTGIFSYEQYFGPGTRLTVT.

This clonotype was seen at least ten times. This chain links TRBV9 with TRBJ2-4; D is possibly TRBD2 (6 bases). The V end lost 2 bases, the J end lost 5 bases, and 14 bases lay between the germline ends. Germline assignment: CDR1 SGDLS and CDR2 YYNGEE. This CDR3 has 15 amino acids. CDR3 in amino acids: CASSVYGGPENIQYF. DNA of the CDR3: TGTGCCAGCAGCGTTTACGGAGGGCCCGAAAACATTCAGTACTTC.

This clonotype was detected only a few times. This chain uses TRBV6-1 with TRBJ2-1; 8 bases map to TRBD2. Germline values: CDR1 MNHNS, CDR2 SASEGT. The CDR3 is 15 residues long. V was clipped by 6 bases and J by 6 bases; unmatched bases: 10. The chain's CDR3 is CASSDFLAGGNEQFF. CDR3 DNA: TGTGCCAGCAGCGATTTCCTAGCGGGCGGCAATGAGCAGTTCTTC.

Only a few counts were recorded for this clonotype. This chain's CDR3 is CASTVGLNTEAFF. CDR3 in DNA: TGTGCCAGCACTGTAGGATTGAACACTGAAGCTTTCTTT. The rearrangement links TRBV6-1 to TRBJ1-1, with D uncertain. The length of the CDR3 is 13 residues. Trimming cost V 7 bases and J 0 bases, with 9 bases left between them. Germline V gene lookup returns CDR1 MNHNS and CDR2 SASEGT.

The rearrangement joins TRBV5-4 to TRBJ2-1; 7 bases line up with TRBD2. Unmatched junction bases numbered 24, after V lost 5 bases and J lost 7 bases. CDR1 SGHNT and CDR2 YYREEE come from the germline V gene (reference sequence). The CDR3 contains 19 residues. CDR3 residues: CASRPAEGSGRTFFNEQFF. The CDR3 DNA is TGTGCCAGCAGACCCGCCGAGGGTAGCGGGCGGACATTCTTTAATGAGCAGTTCTTC.

This clonotype showed up many times. This chain joins TRBV6-5 and TRBJ2-1; possibly TRBD2 for D (5 bases). The germline CDR1 and CDR2 sequences are MNHEY and SVGAGI. Between the trimmed V and J ends, which lost 2 bases and 0 bases, there was a span of 14 bases. The CDR3 is 17 amino acids. The CDR3 nucleotides read TGTGCCAGCAGTTACCCCTCTTGGGAGAGCTCCTACAATGAGCAGTTCTTC. Protein: CASSYPSWESSYNEQFF.

This clonotype was seen ten or more times. The rearrangement joins TRBV9 to TRBJ2-4, with D possibly being TRBD2 (6 bases). This CDR3 region has 13 residues. With 0 bases removed from V and 9 bases from J, the gap between germline ends came to 10 bases. Per the germline V gene, CDR1 is SGDLS and CDR2 is YYNGEE. The CDR3 loop reads CASSVDGSGIQYF. The CDR3 bases are TGTGCCAGCAGCGTAGACGGGAGTGGCATTCAGTACTTC. Drawing the rest from reference TRBV9 and TRBJ2-4, the complete variable domain is DSGVTQTPKHLITATGQRVTLRCSPRSGDLSVYWYQQSLDQGLQFLIQYYNGEERAKGNILERFSAQQFPDLHSELNLSSLELGDSALYFCASSVDGSGIQYFGAGTRLSVL.

Many counts were recorded for this clonotype. The J gene is TRBJ2-1, the V gene TRBV28, with 14 bases fitting TRBD2. The CDR3 extends over 16 amino acids. CDR1 and CDR2 from the germline V gene are MDHEN and SYDVKM. J was trimmed by 7 bases and V by 5 bases; bases with no gene match: 7. The CDR3 DNA sequence: TGTGCCAGCAGTCCGCAGACTAGCGGGAGGGTTAATGAGCAGTTCTTC. Its protein product is CASSPQTSGRVNEQFF.

This clonotype has ten or more counts. The V call is TRBV11-3, the J call TRBJ2-7; D is possibly TRBD1 (5 bases). Germline V gives CDR1 SGHNT, CDR2 YENEEA. The CDR3 runs to 15 residues. The ends were cut back, 5 bases at V and 3 bases at J, with 17 bases in the middle. CDR3 loop: CASSLAKGSNYEQYF. In DNA, the CDR3 is TGTGCCAGCAGCCTGGCTAAGGGGTCAAACTACGAGCAGTACTTC.

This clonotype was counted many times. CDR3 loop: CASSEGPRGGSPLHF. The CDR3 DNA sequence: TGTGCCAGCTCGGAGGGACCGCGAGGGGGGTCACCCCTCCACTTT. This chain connects TRBV2 to TRBJ1-6; D is possibly TRBD1 (6 bases). The CDR3 spans 15 residues. V was trimmed by 8 bases and J by 10 bases, leaving 21 bases between them. CDR1 and CDR2 from the germline V gene are SNHLY and FYNNEI.

The genes are TRBV5-1 and TRBJ1-2; no clear D gene. The germline gives CDR1 SGHRS, CDR2 YFSETQ. This CDR3 has 14 amino acids. Trimming removed 0 bases from V and 4 bases from J, with 10 bases in between. The CDR3 region is CASSLERATYGYTF. The CDR3 DNA reads as TGCGCCAGCAGCTTGGAGCGGGCGACCTATGGCTACACCTTC.

This clonotype occurred many times. The chain recombines TRBV19 with TRBJ2-5; D is perhaps TRBD1 (5 bases). Looked up from germline, CDR1 is LNHDA and CDR2 is SQIVND (reference sequence). Trimming took 3 bases from V and 2 from J, leaving 13 bases between them. This CDR3 is built from 15 residues. Here the CDR3 reads CASSIRQGNQETQYF. The CDR3 DNA reads TGTGCCAGTAGTATCAGGCAGGGAAATCAAGAGACCCAGTACTTC.

The chain couples TRBV5-1 to TRBJ2-7; maybe TRBD1 (5 bases). Germline CDR1 reads SGHRS; CDR2 reads YFSETQ. CDR3 size: 13 residues. V lost 0 bases to trimming and J lost 3 bases, with 7 bases between them. In DNA, the CDR3 is TGCGCCAGCAGCTTGGAGGGGTACTACGAGCAGTACTTC. Translating gives CASSLEGYYEQYF.

This clonotype was counted between two and nine times. The chain employs TRBV4-1 and TRBJ2-4, with D maybe TRBD1 (5 bases). Germline assignment: CDR1 MGHRA and CDR2 YSYEKL. The ends were cut back, 0 bases at V and 2 bases at J, with 17 bases in the middle. CDR3 length: 18 residues. The CDR3, as DNA: TGCGCCAGCAGCCAAGATCTGGGGCAGCCCAATTCCAAAAACATTCAGTACTTC. This translates into CASSQDLGQPNSKNIQYF.

This clonotype has a handful of counts. A clone one base away is much larger, so this may be a read error. This chain links TRBV7-8 with TRBJ2-7; TRBD1 matches at 8 bases. The CDR3 contains 15 residues. J was trimmed by 7 bases and V by 2 bases; bases with no gene match: 10. Germline CDR1 and CDR2: SGHVS and FQNEAQ. The CDR3 loop is CASSLIRGPSGEQYF. The CDR3 DNA is TGTGCCAGCAGCTTAATCAGGGGGCCTTCGGGTGAGCAGTACTTC.

The CDR3 region has the DNA TGTGCCAGCAGCCAAGTTGGTAACTATGGCTACACCTTC. This codes for CASSQVGNYGYTF. V gene TRBV3-1 combines with J gene TRBJ1-2, with D uncertain. The germline CDR1 and CDR2 sequences are LGHDT and YNNKEL (reference sequence). The CDR3 contains 13 residues. The germline V and J ends were trimmed by 1 base and 1 base, with 4 bases remaining between them.

This clonotype was seen repeatedly, ten times or more. The genes are TRBV6-5 and TRBJ2-7; D may match TRBD1 or TRBD2 (6 bases each). V was clipped by 0 bases and J by 5 bases, with 14 bases between them. Per germline, CDR1 MNHEY and CDR2 SVGAGI. The CDR3 covers 15 residues. CDR3 protein: CASSYSTRGNNEQYF. The CDR3 nucleotides read TGTGCCAGCAGTTACTCGACTAGGGGGAACAACGAGCAGTACTTC.

This clonotype was counted at least ten times. The V and J genes are TRBV5-5 and TRBJ2-7; D unclear. Per germline, CDR1 SGHKS and CDR2 YYEKEE (reference sequence). This CDR3 comprises 14 residues. The ends were cut back, 2 bases at V and 3 bases at J, with 12 bases in the middle. The CDR3 nucleotides are TGTGCCAGCAGCTTAACTCGCGGCTTCTACGAGCAGTACTTC. It is translated as CASSLTRGFYEQYF. The full variable domain, rest sourced from reference TRBV5-5 and TRBJ2-7, is DAGVTQSPTHLIKTRGQQVTLRCSPISGHKSVSWYQQVLGQGPQFIFQYYEKEERGRGNFPDRFSARQFPNYSSELNVNALLLGDSALYLCASSLTRGFYEQYFGPGTRLTVT.

In its sample, this clonotype was seen many times. The chain joins TRBV20-1 to TRBJ2-1; perhaps TRBD2 as D (5 bases). The germline CDR1 and CDR2 sequences are DFQATT and SNEGSKA (reference sequence). The CDR3 has 16 residues. V was pared by 0 bases and J by 0 bases, with 12 bases between. Here the CDR3 reads CSARDRTGSSYNEQFF. The CDR3 coding sequence is TGCAGTGCTAGAGATCGCACTGGGAGCTCCTACAATGAGCAGTTCTTC.

Worth noting for this clonotype: This may be a read error: a much more frequent sequence differs by one nucleotide. The chain recombines TRBV5-1 with TRBJ1-6; D may be TRBD1 (6 bases). The CDR3 loop spans 17 amino acids. Deletions cut 2 bases from V and 9 bases from J, with 21 bases between. Germline CDR1 and CDR2: SGHRS and YFSETQ. The CDR3 here is CASSLQGRRGPGSPLHF. Here the CDR3 DNA reads TGCGCCAGCAGCTTACAGGGACGGAGGGGCCCGGGTTCACCCCTCCACTTT.

The V gene is TRBV6-1, the J gene TRBJ1-2; 8 bases are a match to TRBD1. CDR1 and CDR2 (germline): MNHNS, SASEGT. V trimming: 5 bases; J trimming: 0 bases; junction bases outside the gene matches: 2. This CDR3 comprises 14 residues. The CDR3 DNA follows: TGTGCCAGCAGTTGCAGGGGGCCTAACTATGGCTACACCTTC. Its protein product is CASSCRGPNYGYTF.

The sample holds many counts of this clonotype. The chain is built from TRBV12-5 and TRBJ2-3; D perhaps matches TRBD2 (7 bases). Trimming removed 5 bases at V and 0 bases at J, with 12 bases between. Per germline, CDR1 LGHNT and CDR2 FRNRAP. The CDR3 loop spans 15 amino acids. In DNA, the CDR3 is TGTGCTAGTGGTGGCGGGGGCCTTAGCACAGATACGCAGTATTTT. This translates into CASGGGGLSTDTQYF.

With respect to this clonotype: One base away lies a much larger clone, so this may be a sequencing read error. This chain connects TRBV10-3 to TRBJ2-5, with D maybe TRBD2 (6 bases). The CDR3 has 12 residues. V was shortened by 6 bases and J by 14 bases, with 19 bases between the two germline ends. Germline-derived CDR1 and CDR2 are ENHRY and SYGVKD. Here the CDR3 reads CAIRPDGTHLYF. The CDR3 DNA sequence: TGTGCCATCAGGCCCGACGGGACTCATTTATACTTC.

This clonotype was counted ten times or more. The V and J genes are TRBV12-3 or TRBV12-4 and TRBJ2-3; the match to TRBD2 covers 14 bases. The CDR3 contains 19 residues. The ends lost 5 bases at V and 0 bases at J; junction bases unmatched: 10. For the CDR3, the DNA is TGTGCCAGCAGTCTGTGGGGACTAGCGGGGGTGTCTAGCACAGATACGCAGTATTTT. Amino acids: CASSLWGLAGVSSTDTQYF.